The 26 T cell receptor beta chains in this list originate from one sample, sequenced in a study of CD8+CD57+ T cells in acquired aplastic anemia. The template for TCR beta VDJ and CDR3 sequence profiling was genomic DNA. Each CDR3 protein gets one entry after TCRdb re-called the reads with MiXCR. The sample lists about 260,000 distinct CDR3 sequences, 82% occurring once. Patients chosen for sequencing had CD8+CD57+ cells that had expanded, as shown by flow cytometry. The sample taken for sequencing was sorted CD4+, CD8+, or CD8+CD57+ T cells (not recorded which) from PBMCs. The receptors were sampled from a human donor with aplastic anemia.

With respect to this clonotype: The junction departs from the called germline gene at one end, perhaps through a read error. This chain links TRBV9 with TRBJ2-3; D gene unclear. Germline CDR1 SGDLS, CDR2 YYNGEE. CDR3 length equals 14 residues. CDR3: CASSVPLGRELENF. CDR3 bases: TGTGCCAGCAGCGTCCCCTTAGGGCGCGAGTTAGAGAATTTT.

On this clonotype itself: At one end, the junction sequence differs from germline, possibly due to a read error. The CDR3 region is CASRASGRDTHNF. CDR3 DNA: TGTGCCAGCAGGGCCAGCGGCAGGGATACACATAATTTT. This chain uses TRBV7-3 with TRBJ2-3; D possibly uses TRBD1 or TRBD2 (5 bases each). This CDR3 is 13 amino acids long. Germline V gene lookup returns CDR1 SGHTA and CDR2 FQGTGA.

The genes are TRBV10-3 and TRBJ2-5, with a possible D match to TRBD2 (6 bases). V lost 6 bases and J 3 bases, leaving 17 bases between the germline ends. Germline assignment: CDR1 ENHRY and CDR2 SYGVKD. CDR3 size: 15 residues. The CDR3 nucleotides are TGTGCCATCAGGGTTCGGGACTCATGGGAAGAGACCCAGTACTTC. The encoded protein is CAIRVRDSWEETQYF.

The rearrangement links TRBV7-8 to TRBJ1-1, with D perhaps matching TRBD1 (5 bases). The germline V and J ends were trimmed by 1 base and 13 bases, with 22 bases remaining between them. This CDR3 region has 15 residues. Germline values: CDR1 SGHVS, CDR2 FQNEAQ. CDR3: CASSLDGGRNTQYFF. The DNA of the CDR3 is TGTGCCAGCAGCTTAGATGGGGGTCGCAATACTCAGTATTTCTTT.

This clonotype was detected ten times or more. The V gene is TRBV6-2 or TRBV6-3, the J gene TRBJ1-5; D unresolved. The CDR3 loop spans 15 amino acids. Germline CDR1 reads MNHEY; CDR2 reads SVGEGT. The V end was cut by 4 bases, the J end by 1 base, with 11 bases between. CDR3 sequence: CASSLGNRSNQPQHF. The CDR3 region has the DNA TGTGCCAGCAGTTTGGGTAACCGAAGCAATCAGCCCCAGCATTTT.

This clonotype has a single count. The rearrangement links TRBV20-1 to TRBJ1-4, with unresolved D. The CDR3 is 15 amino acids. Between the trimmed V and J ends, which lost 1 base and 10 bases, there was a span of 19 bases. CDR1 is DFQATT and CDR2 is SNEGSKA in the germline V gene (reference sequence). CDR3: CSARATTSFDGKLFF. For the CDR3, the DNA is TGCAGTGCTAGAGCGACTACCTCCTTCGACGGAAAACTGTTTTTT.

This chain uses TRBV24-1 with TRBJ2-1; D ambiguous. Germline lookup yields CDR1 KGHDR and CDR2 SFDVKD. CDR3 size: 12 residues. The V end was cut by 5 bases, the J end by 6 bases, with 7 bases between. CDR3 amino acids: CATSVATNEQFF. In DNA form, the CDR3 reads TGTGCCACCAGTGTAGCAACCAATGAGCAGTTCTTC.

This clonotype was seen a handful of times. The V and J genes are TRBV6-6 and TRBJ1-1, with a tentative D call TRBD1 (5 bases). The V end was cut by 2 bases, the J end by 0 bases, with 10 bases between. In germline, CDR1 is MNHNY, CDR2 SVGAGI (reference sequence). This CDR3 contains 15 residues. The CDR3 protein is CASSYPQGMNTEAFF. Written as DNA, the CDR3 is TGTGCCAGCAGTTACCCCCAGGGTATGAACACTGAAGCTTTCTTT.

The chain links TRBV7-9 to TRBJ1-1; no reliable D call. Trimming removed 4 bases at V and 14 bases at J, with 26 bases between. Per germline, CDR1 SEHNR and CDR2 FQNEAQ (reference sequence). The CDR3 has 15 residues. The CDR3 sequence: CASSSSETQNIEPFF. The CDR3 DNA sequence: TGTGCCAGCAGCTCCTCTGAAACGCAGAATATTGAACCATTCTTT.

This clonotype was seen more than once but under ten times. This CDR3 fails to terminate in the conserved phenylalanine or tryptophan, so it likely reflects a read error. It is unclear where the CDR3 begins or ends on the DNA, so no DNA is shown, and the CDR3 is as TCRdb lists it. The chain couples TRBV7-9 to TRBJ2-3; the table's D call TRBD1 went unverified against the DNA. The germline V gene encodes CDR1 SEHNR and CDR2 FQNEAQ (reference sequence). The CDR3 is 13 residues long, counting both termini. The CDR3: CASSEAYSNQPQH.

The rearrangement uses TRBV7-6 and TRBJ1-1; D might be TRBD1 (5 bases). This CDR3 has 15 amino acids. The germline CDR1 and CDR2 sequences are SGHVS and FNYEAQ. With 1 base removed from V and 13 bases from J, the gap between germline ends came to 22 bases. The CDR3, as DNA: TGTGCCAGCAGCTTAGGATCGGCAGGGAGGACTAATGATTTCTTT. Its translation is CASSLGSAGRTNDFF.

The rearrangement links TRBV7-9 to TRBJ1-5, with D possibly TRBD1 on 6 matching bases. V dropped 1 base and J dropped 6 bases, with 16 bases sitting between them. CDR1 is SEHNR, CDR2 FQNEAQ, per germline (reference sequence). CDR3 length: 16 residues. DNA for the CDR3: TGTGCCAGCAGCTTAGATGCAGAACAGGGTGGTCAGCCCCAGCATTTT. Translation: CASSLDAEQGGQPQHF.

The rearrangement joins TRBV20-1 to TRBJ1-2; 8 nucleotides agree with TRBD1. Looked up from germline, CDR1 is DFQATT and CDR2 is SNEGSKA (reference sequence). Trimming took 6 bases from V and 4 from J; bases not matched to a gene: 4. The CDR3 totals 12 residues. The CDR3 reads CSARDRGYGYTF. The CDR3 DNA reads TGCAGTGCACGCGACAGGGGCTATGGCTACACCTTC.

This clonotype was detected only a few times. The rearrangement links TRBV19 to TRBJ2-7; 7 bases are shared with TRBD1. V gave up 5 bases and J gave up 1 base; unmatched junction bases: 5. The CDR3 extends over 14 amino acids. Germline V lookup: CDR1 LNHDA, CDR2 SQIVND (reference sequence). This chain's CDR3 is CASSQGQESYEQYF. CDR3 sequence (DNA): TGTGCCAGTAGTCAAGGACAGGAATCCTACGAGCAGTACTTC.

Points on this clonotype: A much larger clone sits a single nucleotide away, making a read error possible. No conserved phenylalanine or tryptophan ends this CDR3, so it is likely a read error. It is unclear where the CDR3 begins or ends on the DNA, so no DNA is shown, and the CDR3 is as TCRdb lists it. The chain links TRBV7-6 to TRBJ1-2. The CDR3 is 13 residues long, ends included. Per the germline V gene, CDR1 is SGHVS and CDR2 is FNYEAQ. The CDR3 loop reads CASSLRTYNSPLH.

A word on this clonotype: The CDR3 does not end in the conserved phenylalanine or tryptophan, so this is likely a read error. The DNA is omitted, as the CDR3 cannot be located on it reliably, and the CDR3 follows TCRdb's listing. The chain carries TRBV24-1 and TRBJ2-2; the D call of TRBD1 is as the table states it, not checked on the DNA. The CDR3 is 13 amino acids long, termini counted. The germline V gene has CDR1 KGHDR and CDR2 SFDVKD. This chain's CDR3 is CATLAGETGEVFL.

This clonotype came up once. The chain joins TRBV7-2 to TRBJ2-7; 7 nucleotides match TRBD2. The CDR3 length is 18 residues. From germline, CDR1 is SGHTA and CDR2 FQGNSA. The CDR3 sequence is CASSLPGGPDKQYYEQYV. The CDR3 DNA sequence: TGTGCCAGCAGCTTACCGGGAGGTCCCGATAAGCAGTATTACGAGCAGTACGTT.

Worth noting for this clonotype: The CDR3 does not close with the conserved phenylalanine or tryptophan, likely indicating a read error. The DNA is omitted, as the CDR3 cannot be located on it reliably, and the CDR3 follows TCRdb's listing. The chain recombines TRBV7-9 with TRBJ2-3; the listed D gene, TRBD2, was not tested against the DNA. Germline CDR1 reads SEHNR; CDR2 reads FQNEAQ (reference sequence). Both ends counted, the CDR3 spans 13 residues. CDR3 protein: CASSLERGGTRDP.

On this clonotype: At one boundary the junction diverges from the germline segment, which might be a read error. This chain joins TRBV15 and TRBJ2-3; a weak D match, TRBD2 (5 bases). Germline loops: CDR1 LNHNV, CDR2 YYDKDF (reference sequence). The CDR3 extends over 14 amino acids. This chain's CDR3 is CATSRSGESDTQYF. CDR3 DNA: TGTGCCACCAGCAGAAGCGGCGAGTCAGATACCCAGTACTTT.

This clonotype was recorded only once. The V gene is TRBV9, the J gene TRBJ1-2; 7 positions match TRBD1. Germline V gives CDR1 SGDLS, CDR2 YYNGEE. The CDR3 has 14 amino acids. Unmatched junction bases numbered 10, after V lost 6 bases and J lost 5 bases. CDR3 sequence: CASTKTDRDYGYTF. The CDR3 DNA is TGTGCCAGCACAAAGACAGACAGGGATTATGGCTACACCTTC.

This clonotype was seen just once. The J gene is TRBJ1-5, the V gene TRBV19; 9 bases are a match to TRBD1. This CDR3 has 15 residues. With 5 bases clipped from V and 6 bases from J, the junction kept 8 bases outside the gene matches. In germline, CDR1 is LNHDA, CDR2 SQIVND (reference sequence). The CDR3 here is CASSPGTGNSQPQHF. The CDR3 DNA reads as TGTGCCAGTAGTCCCGGGACAGGGAATTCTCAGCCCCAGCATTTT.

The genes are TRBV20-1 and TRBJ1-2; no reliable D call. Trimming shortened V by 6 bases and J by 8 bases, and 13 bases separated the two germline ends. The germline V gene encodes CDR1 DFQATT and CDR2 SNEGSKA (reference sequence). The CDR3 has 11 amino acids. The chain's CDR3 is CSALAPGGYTF. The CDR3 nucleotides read TGCAGTGCACTCGCTCCGGGGGGCTACACCTTC.

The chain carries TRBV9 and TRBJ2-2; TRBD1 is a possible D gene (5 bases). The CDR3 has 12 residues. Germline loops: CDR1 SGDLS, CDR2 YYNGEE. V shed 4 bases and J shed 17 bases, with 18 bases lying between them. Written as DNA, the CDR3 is TGTGCCAGCAGCTCCGACAGCGCCGACTTTTTTTTT. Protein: CASSSDSADFFF.

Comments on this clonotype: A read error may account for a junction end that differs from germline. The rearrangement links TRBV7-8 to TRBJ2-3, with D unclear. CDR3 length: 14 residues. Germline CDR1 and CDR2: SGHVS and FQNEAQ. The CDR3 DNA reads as TGTGCCAGCAGCCCCGGGCCCACACCGAATACACCCCATTTT. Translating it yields CASSPGPTPNTPHF. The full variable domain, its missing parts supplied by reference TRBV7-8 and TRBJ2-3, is GAGVSQSPRYKVAKRGQDVALRCDPISGHVSLFWYQQALGQGPEFLTYFQNEAQLDKSGLPSDRFFAERPEGSVSTLKIQRTQQEDSAVYLCASSPGPTPNTPHFGPGTRLTVL.

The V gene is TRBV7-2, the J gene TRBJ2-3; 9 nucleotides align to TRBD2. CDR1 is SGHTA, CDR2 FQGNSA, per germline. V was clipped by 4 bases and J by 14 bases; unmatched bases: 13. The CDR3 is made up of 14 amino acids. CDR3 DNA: TGTGCCAGCAGCTCAGCGGGGGGTCCCGATATGTGGTATTTT. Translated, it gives CASSSAGGPDMWYF.

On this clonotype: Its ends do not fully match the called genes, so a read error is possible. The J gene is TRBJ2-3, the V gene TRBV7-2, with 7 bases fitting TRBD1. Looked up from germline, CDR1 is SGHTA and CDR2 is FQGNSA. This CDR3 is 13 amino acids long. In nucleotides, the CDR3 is TGTGCCAGCGGGGTAGGGGGCATAGCTACGGAGTCTTTT. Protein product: CASGVGGIATESF.